These T cell receptor beta chains were read from a single sample in a study of OX40 agonist ivuxolimab in advanced cancers. Measured with immunoSEQ multiplex PCR; TCRdb has only the in-frame clones, and not every one. This table has 20,000 to 30,000 clones, 65% to 80% appearing once. Specimen: CD4+ or CD8+ T cells sorted from blood, collected in a trial of the OX40 agonist ivuxolimab. These receptors originate from an adult with an advanced solid tumor such as melanoma, head and neck, liver or kidney cancer. Each CDR3 is given with its conserved first and last residue. A D gene is named only where the DNA matches it firmly. Part of the rows lack a size; the others show once, few, many or a class for expanded clones.

10	NA	TRBV29-1	TRBJ1-1	NA	TGCAGCGTTCAAAACACTGAAGCTTTCTTT	CSVQNTEAFF
16	TRBD2	TRBV7-9	TRBJ2-1	NA	TGTGCCAGCAGCCCTACTAGCGGGGGCTCCTACAATGAGCAGTTCTTC	CASSPTSGGSYNEQFF
13	TRBD2	TRBV5-6	TRBJ2-7	once	TGTGCCAGCAGCCGGGGACTACTCTACGAGCAGTACTTC	CASSRGLLYEQYF
13	NA	TRBV18	TRBJ2-5	NA	TGTGCCAGCTCAGACGGGGGAGTTGAGACCCAGTACTTC	CASSDGGVETQYF
11	NA	TRBV6-5	TRBJ2-3	NA	TGTGCCAGCAGTTTTCGAGATACGCAGTATTTT	CASSFRDTQYF
14	NA	TRBV4-1	TRBJ2-2	NA	TGCGCCAGCAGCCAAGTGCTAAGCACCGGGGAGCTGTTTTTT	CASSQVLSTGELFF
14	NA	TRBV4-1	TRBJ2-2	NA	TGCGCCAGCAGCCAACAGGGCGGAACCGGGGAGCTGTTTTTT	CASSQQGGTGELFF
17	NA	TRBV7-6	TRBJ1-5	few	TGTGCCAGCAGCTCAGACGGGGCTACTGGGAGCAATCAGCCCCAGCATTTT	CASSSDGATGSNQPQHF
15	TRBD2	TRBV27	TRBJ2-5	NA	TGTGCCAGCTGCCCTATCGGGGGGGCCGGAGAGACCCAGTACTTC	CASCPIGGAGETQYF
16	NA	TRBV4-3	TRBJ1-3	once	TGCGCCAGCAGCCACGGACAGTACAGGACTGGAAACACCATATATTTT	CASSHGQYRTGNTIYF
12	NA	TRBV6-5	TRBJ1-5	NA	TGTGCCATCTCCGGGGTCAATCAGCCCCAGCATTTT	CAISGVNQPQHF
12	NA	TRBV6-5	TRBJ1-2	once	TGTGCCAGCAGAGACGGCCACTATGGCTACACCTTC	CASRDGHYGYTF
16	NA	TRBV9	TRBJ2-2	NA	TGTGCCAGCAGCGTAGGTGAGATTCTGAACACCGGGGAGCTGTTTTTT	CASSVGEILNTGELFF